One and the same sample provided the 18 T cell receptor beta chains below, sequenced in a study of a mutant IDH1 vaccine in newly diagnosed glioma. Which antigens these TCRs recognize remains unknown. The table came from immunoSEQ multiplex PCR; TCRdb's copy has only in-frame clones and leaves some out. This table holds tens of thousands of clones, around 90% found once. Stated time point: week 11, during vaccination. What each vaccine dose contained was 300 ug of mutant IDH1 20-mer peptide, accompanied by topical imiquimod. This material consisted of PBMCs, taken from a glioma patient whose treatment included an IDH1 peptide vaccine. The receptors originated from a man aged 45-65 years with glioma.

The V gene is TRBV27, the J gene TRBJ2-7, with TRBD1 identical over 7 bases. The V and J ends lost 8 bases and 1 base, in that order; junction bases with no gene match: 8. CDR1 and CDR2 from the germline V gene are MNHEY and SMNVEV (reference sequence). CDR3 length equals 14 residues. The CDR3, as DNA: TGTGCCAGCCGAGAGACAGGGAAGTCCTACGAGCAGTACTTC. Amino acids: CASRETGKSYEQYF.

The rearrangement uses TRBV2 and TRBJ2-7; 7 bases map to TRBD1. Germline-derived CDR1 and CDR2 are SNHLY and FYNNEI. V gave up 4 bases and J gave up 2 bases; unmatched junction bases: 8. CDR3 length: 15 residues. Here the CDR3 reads CASSGRMTGTYEQYF. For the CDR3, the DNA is TGTGCCAGCAGTGGACGGATGACAGGGACCTACGAGCAGTACTTC.

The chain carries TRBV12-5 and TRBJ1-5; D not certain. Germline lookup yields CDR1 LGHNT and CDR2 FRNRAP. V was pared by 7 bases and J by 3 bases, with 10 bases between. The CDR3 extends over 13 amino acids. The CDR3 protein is CASAQRDNQPQHF. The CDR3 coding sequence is TGTGCTAGTGCCCAAAGGGACAATCAGCCCCAGCATTTT.

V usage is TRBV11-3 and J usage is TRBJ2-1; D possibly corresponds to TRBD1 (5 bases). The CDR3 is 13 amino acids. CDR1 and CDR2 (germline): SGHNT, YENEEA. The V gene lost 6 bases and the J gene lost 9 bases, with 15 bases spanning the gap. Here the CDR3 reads CASSRSGSGEQFF. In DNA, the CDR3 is TGTGCCAGCAGTCGGTCAGGGTCCGGTGAGCAGTTCTTC.

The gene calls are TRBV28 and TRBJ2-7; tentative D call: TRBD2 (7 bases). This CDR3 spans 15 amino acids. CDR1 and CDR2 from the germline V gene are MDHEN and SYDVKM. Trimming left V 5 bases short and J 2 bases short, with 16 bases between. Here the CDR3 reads CASSPGASGPYEQYF. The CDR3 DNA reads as TGTGCCAGCAGTCCGGGGGCTAGCGGTCCCTACGAGCAGTACTTC.

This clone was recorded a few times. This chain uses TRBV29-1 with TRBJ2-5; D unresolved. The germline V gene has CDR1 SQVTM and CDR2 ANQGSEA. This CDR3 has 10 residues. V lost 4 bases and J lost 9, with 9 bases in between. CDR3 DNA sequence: TGCAGCGTTGGTGACGCGGCCCAGTACTTC. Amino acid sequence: CSVGDAAQYF.

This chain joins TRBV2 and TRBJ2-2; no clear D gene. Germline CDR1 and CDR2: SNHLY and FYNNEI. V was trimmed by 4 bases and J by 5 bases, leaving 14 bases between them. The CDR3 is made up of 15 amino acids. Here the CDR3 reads CASSVNRGDTGELFF. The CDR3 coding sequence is TGTGCCAGCAGTGTGAACCGCGGAGATACCGGGGAGCTGTTTTTT.

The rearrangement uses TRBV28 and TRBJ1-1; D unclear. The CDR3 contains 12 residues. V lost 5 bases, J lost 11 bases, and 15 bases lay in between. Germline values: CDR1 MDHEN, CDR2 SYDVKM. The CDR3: CASSRVISRAFF. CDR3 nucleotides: TGTGCCAGCAGTCGGGTAATTTCGAGGGCTTTCTTT.

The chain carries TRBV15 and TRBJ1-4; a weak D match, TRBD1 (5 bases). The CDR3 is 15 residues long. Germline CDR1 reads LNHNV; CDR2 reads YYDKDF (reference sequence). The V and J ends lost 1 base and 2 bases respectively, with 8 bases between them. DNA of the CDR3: TGTGCCACCAGCAGAGGCCAGGGTACTAATGAAAAACTGTTTTTT. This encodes CATSRGQGTNEKLFF.

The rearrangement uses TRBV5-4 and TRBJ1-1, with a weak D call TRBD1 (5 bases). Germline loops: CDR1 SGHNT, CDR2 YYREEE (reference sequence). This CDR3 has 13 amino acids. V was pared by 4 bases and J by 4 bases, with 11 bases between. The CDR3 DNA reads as TGTGCCAGCAGCCCCGTTGGGGGCACTGAAGCTTTCTTT. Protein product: CASSPVGGTEAFF. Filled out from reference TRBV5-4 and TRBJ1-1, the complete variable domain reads ETGVTQSPTHLIKTRGQQVTLRCSSQSGHNTVSWYQQALGQGPQFIFQYYREEENGRGNFPPRFSGLQFPNYSSELNVNALELDDSALYLCASSPVGGTEAFFGQGTRLTVV.

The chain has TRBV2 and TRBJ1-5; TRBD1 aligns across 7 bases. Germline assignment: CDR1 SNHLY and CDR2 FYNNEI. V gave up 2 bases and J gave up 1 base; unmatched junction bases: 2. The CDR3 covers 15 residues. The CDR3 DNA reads TGTGCCAGCAGTGAAACAGGGGTGAGCAATCAGCCCCAGCATTTT. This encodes CASSETGVSNQPQHF.

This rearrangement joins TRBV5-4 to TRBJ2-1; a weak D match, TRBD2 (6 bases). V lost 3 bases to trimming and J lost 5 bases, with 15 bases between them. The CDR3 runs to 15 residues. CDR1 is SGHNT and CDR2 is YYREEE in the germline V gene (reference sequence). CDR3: CASSSLSGVNNEQFF. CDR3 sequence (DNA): TGTGCCAGCAGCTCCTTATCGGGAGTAAACAATGAGCAGTTCTTC.

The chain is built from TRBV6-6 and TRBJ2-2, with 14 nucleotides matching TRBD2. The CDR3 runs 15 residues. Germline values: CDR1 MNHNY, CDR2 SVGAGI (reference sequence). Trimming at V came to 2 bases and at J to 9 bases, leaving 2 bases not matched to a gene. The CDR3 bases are TGTGCCAGCAGTTACGGACTAGCGGGGGGCCGGGAGCTGTTTTTT. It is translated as CASSYGLAGGRELFF.

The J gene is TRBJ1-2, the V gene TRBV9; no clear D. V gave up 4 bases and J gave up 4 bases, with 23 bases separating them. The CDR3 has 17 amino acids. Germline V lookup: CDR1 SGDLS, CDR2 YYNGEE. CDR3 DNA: TGTGCCAGCAGCCCAACACCCAGACCCACTACTTCCTATGGCTACACCTTC. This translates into CASSPTPRPTTSYGYTF.

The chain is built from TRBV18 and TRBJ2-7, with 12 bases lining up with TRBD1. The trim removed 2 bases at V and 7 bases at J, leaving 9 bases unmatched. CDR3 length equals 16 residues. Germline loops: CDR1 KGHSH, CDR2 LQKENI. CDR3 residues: CASSPGPGQGAREQYF. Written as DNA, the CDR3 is TGTGCCAGCTCACCAGGCCCGGGACAGGGGGCGCGTGAGCAGTACTTC.

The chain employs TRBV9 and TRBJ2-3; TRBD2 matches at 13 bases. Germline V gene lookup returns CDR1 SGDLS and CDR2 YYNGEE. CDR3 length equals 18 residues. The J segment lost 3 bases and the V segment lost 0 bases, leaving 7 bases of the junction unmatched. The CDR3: CASSVGPGTSGKTDTQYF. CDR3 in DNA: TGTGCCAGCAGCGTAGGACCCGGGACTAGCGGGAAAACAGATACGCAGTATTTT.

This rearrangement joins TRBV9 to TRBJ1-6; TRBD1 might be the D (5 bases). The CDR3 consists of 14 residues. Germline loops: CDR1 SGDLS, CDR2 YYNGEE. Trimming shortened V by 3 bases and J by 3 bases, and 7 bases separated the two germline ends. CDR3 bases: TGTGCCAGCAGCGAACAGGTCTATAATTCACCCCTCCACTTT. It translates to CASSEQVYNSPLHF.

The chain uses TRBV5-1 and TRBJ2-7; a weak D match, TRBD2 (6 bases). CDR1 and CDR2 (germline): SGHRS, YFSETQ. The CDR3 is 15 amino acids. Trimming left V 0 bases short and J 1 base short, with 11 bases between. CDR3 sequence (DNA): TGCGCCAGCAGCTTGGTTCCGGGAGCTTCCTACGAGCAGTACTTC. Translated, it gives CASSLVPGASYEQYF.